The next 11 T cell receptor beta chains were all read from a single sample in a study of early T cells in non-severe SARS-CoV-2 infection. TCRdb called the 5' RACE reads again in MiXCR, with one record for every CDR3 protein. The profile covers some 77,000 distinct CDR3 sequences, with roughly 12% appearing a single time and roughly 15% taken by the ten largest. The input for sequencing was whole blood, taken at baseline. The receptors were sampled from an adult who was a healthcare worker with PCR-confirmed SARS-CoV-2 infection or an uninfected control (not recorded which). The donor label of this sample is uncertain.

This chain connects TRBV18 to TRBJ1-2; TRBD1 matches at 9 bases. The germline gives CDR1 KGHSH, CDR2 LQKENI. The V and J ends lost 0 bases and 7 bases, in that order; junction bases with no gene match: 6. This CDR3 is 15 amino acids long. In DNA form, the CDR3 reads TGTGCCAGCTCACCACCGCCGGGACAGGGAGCTGGCTACACCTTC. Protein product: CASSPPPGQGAGYTF.

The chain couples TRBV21-1 to TRBJ2-5; the D call in the table, TRBD1, was not verified against the DNA. TRBV21-1 is marked as a pseudogene. This CDR3 spans 12 amino acids. The DNA of the CDR3 is TGTGCCAGCAGCAAAGACGAAGGGGTATGGGACTTC. It translates to CASSKDEGVWDF.

There are a few counts of this clonotype. The chain couples TRBV19 to TRBJ2-1; 9 nucleotides align to TRBD1. The germline CDR1 and CDR2 sequences are LNHDA and SQIVND (reference sequence). The CDR3 totals 14 residues. The junction had 4 bases not matched to a gene; V was cut back by 9 bases and J by 1 base. The CDR3 DNA reads as TGTGCCAGCCGGGACAGGGATTCCTACAATGAGCAGTTCTTC. This codes for CASRDRDSYNEQFF.

The chain has TRBV7-3 and TRBJ2-3, with D perhaps TRBD2 (6 bases). Looked up from germline, CDR1 is SGHTA and CDR2 is FQGTGA. Trimming removed 3 bases at V and 5 bases at J, with 9 bases between. This CDR3 comprises 13 residues. The CDR3 is CASSLMGGDTQYF. CDR3 DNA sequence: TGTGCCAGCAGCTTGATGGGGGGAGATACGCAGTATTTT.

This clonotype has at least ten counts. The V call is TRBV20-1, the J call TRBJ2-1; 8 bases map to TRBD2. Trimming cost V 6 bases and J 4 bases; bases outside gene matches: 11. The length of the CDR3 is 15 residues. Per germline, CDR1 DFQATT and CDR2 SNEGSKA (reference sequence). The CDR3 reads CSAPDSGVGYNEQFF. CDR3 DNA sequence: TGCAGTGCCCCTGATAGCGGGGTTGGGTACAATGAGCAGTTCTTC.

This clonotype has ten or more counts. This sequence joins TRBV4-1 and TRBJ1-5, with a tentative D call TRBD1 (5 bases). Per germline, CDR1 MGHRA and CDR2 YSYEKL. V dropped 0 bases and J dropped 2 bases, with 11 bases sitting between them. The CDR3 is 16 amino acids. CDR3 loop: CASSQDYRRGNQPQHF. The CDR3 DNA follows: TGCGCCAGCAGCCAAGATTACAGGAGAGGCAATCAGCCCCAGCATTTT.

There are many counts of this clonotype. The chain recombines TRBV14 with TRBJ2-1; the D gene is possibly TRBD2 (5 bases). V lost 0 bases and J lost 3, with 15 bases in between. The CDR3 runs to 17 residues. CDR1 SGHDN and CDR2 FVKESK come from the germline V gene. CDR3 in amino acids: CASSQDAPGIDYNEQFF. Written as DNA, the CDR3 is TGTGCCAGCAGCCAAGATGCGCCGGGGATTGACTACAATGAGCAGTTCTTC. Filled out from reference TRBV14 and TRBJ2-1, the complete variable domain reads EAGVTQFPSHSVIEKGQTVTLRCDPISGHDNLYWYRRVMGKEIKFLLHFVKESKQDESGMPNNRFLAERTGGTYSTLKVQPAELEDSGVYFCASSQDAPGIDYNEQFFGPGTRLTVL.

The chain joins TRBV6-2 or TRBV6-3 to TRBJ1-1; D remains ambiguous. From germline, CDR1 is MNHEY and CDR2 SVGEGT. V was shortened by 4 bases and J by 6 bases, with 18 bases between the two germline ends. CDR3 size: 15 residues. Written as DNA, the CDR3 is TGTGCCAGCAGTTCCCCCGGAAAGGTTAGGCCTGAAGCTTTCTTT. This encodes CASSSPGKVRPEAFF.

This clonotype was counted ten times or more. The rearrangement uses TRBV29-1 and TRBJ2-3; a weak D match, TRBD1 (5 bases). This CDR3 is 11 amino acids long. The germline V gene encodes CDR1 SQVTM and CDR2 ANQGSEA. Trimming cost V 6 bases and J 6 bases, with 10 bases left between them. CDR3 loop: CSVKQADTQYF. The CDR3 nucleotides read TGCAGCGTGAAACAGGCGGATACGCAGTATTTT.

This clonotype was seen a handful of times. The V call is TRBV6-1, the J call TRBJ1-4, with D tentatively TRBD1 (5 bases). This CDR3 contains 16 residues. Per germline, CDR1 MNHNS and CDR2 SASEGT. Trimming left V 8 bases short and J 0 bases short, with 16 bases between. Written as DNA, the CDR3 is TGTGCCAGCGCCAGGCAGTCGACAGCAACTAATGAAAAACTGTTTTTT. Translated, it gives CASARQSTATNEKLFF.

This sequence joins TRBV19 and TRBJ1-2; 7 nucleotides agree with TRBD1. In germline, CDR1 is LNHDA, CDR2 SQIVND (reference sequence). The V and J ends lost 7 bases and 2 bases, in that order; junction bases with no gene match: 7. This CDR3 spans 14 amino acids. CDR3 protein: CASNPGDRNYGYTF. CDR3 coding DNA: TGTGCCAGTAACCCGGGGGACAGAAACTATGGCTACACCTTC.